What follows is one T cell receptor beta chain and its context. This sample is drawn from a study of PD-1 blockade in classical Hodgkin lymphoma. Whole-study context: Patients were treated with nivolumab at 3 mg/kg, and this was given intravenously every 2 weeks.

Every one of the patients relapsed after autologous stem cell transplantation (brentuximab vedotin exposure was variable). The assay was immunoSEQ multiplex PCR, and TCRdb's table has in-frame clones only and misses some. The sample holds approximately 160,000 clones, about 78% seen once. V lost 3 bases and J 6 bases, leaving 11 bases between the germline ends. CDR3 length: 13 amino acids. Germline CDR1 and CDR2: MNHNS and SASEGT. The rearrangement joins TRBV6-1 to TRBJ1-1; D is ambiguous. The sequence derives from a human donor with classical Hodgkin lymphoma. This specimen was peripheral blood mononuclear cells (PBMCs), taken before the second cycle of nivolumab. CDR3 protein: CASSDVYFAEAFF. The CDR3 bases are TGTGCCAGCAGTGACGTGTATTTCGCTGAAGCTTTCTTT.